This T cell receptor beta chain was documented in a study of shared clonotypes between healthy human individuals. In the study overall: Donors had three CD4 naive, three CD4 memory, two CD8 naive and one CD8 memory plate apiece.

The study, taken as a whole, reports: The authors expected sequencing depth to affect clonotype sharing among donors. As a rule, naive subsets had a larger estimated richness than memory subsets.

On this clone: Antigen unknown.

The protocol was immunoSEQ multiplex PCR, while the TCRdb copy is restricted to in-frame clones and leaves out a portion. Here the sample spans over a million clones, about 96% being singletons. Unmatched junction bases numbered 7, after V lost 6 bases and J lost 3 bases. This CDR3 is built from 15 residues. The V gene's germline CDR1 is SNHLY and CDR2 FYNNEI. This TCR was recovered from a man aged 30 to 45 in good health. Material: naive CD4+ T cells sorted from blood. Subset reported: CD45RA+ positively selected. The chain recombines TRBV2 with TRBJ2-7; 11 nucleotides line up with TRBD1. The CDR3 coding sequence is TGTGCCAGCAGAACCGGGACAGGGGGTTTCTACGAGCAGTACTTC. It specifies CASRTGTGGFYEQYF.